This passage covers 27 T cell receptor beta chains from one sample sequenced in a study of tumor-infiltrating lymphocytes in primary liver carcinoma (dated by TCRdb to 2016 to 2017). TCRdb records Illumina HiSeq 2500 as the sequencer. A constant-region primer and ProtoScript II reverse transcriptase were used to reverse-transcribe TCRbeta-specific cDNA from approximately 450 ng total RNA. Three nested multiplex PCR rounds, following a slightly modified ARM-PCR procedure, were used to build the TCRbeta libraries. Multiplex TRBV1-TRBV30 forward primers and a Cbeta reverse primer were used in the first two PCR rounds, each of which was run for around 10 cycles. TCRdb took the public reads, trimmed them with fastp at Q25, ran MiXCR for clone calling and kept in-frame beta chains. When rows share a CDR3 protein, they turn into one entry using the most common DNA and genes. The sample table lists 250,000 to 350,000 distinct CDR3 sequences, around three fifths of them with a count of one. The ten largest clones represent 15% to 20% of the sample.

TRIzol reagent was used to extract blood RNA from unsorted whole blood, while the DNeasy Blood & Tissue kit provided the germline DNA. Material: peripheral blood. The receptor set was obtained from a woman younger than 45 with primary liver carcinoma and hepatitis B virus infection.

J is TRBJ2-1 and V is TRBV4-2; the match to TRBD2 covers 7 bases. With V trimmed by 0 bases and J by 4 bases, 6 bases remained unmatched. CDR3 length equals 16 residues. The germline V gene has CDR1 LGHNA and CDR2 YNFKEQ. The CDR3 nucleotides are TGTGCCAGCAGCCAAGACGGGACTAACGGATACAATGAGCAGTTCTTC. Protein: CASSQDGTNGYNEQFF.

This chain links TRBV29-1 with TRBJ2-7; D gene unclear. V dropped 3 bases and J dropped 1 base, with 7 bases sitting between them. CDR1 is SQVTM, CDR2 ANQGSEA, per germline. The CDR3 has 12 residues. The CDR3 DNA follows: TGCAGCGTTGAGGCGCGGTCCTACGAGCAGTACTTC. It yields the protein CSVEARSYEQYF.

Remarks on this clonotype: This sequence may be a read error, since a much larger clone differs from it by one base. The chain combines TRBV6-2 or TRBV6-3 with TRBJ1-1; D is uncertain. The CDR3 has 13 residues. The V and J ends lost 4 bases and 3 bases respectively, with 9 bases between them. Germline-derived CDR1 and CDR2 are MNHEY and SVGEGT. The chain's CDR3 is CASSCDPYTEAFF. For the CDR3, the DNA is TGTGCCAGCAGTTGCGACCCATACACTGAAGCTTTCTTT.

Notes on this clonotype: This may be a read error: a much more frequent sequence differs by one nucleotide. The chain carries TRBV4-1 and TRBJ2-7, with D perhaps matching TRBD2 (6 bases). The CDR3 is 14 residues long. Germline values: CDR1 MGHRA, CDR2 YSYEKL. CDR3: CTSSPSGGGDEQYF. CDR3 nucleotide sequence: TGCACCAGCAGCCCTTCCGGGGGTGGCGACGAGCAGTACTTC.

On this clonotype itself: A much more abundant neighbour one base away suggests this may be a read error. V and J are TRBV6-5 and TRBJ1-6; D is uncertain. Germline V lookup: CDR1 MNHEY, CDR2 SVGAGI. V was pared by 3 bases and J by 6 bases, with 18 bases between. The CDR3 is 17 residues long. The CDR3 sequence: CASSYGWTLRSNSPLHF. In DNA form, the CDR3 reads TGTGCCAGCAGTTATGGGTGGACGCTGCGGAGTAATTCACCCCTCCACTTT.

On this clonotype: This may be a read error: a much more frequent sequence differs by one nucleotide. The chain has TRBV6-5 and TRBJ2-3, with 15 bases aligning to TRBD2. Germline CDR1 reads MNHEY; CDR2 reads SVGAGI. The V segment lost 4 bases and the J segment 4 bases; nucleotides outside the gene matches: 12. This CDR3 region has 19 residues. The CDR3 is CASSCSPRTSGRAPDTQYF. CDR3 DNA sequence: TGTGCCAGCAGTTGCTCGCCACGGACTAGCGGGAGGGCCCCAGATACGCAGTATTTT.

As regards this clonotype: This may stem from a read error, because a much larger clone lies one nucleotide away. CDR3 nucleotides: TGTGCCAGCGGAGGCGGGGCAGCGTTAAACTATGGCTACACCTTC. Amino acid sequence: CASGGGAALNYGYTF. The chain uses TRBV6-2 or TRBV6-3 and TRBJ1-2, with a tentative D call TRBD1 (5 bases). The germline gives CDR1 MNHEY, CDR2 SVGEGT. The CDR3 is 15 amino acids. Trimming cost V 8 bases and J 2 bases, with 18 bases left between them.

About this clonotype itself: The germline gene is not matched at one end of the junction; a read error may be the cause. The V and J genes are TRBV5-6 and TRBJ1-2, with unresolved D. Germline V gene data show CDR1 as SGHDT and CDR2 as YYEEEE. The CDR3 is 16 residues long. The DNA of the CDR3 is TGTGCCAACAGCTTATTCACCAATGGGTATGGCTATGGCTACACCTTC. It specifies CANSLFTNGYGYGYTF. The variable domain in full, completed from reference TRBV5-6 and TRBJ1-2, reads DAGVTQSPTHLIKTRGQQVTLRCSPKSGHDTVSWYQQALGQGPQFIFQYYEEEERQRGNFPDRFSGHQFPNYSSELNVNALLLGDSALYLCANSLFTNGYGYGYTFGSGTRLTVV.

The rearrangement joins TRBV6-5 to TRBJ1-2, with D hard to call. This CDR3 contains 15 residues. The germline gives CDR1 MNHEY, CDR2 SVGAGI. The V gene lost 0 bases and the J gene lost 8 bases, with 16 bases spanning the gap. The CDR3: CASSYSITGINGYTF. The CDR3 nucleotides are TGTGCCAGCAGTTACTCGATAACTGGAATCAACGGCTACACCTTC.

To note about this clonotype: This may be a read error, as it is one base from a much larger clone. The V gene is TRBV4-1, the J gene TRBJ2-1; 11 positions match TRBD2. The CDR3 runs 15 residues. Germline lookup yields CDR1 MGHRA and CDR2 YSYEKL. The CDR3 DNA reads TGCGCCAACAGCCAAGGAACTAGCGGGGGCAATGAGCAGTTCTTC. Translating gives CANSQGTSGGNEQFF.

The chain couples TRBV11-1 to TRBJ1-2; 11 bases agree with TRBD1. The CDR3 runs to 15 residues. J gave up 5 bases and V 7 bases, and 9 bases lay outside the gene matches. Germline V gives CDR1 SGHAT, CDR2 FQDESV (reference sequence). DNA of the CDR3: TGTGCCAGCAACCATAGCGGACAGGGGGCGTATGGCTACACCTTC. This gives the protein CASNHSGQGAYGYTF.

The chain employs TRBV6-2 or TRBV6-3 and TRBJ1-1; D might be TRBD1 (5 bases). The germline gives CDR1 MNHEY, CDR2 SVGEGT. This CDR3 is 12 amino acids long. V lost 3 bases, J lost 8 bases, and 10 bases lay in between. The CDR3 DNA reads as TGTGCCAGCAGTTATCAGGGAAAGGAAGCTTTCTTT. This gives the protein CASSYQGKEAFF.

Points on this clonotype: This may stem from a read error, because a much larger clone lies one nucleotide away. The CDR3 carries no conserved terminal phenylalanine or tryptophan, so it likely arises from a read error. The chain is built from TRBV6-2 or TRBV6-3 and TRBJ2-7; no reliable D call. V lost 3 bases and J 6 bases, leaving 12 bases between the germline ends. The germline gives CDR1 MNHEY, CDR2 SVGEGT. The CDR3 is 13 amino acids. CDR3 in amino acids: CASSYTSWSEQYL. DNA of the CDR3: TGTGCCAGCAGTTATACCTCCTGGTCCGAGCAGTACCTC.

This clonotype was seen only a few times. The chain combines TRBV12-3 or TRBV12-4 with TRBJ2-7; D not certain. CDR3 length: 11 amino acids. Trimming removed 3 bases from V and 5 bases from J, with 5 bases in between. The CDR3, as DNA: TGTGCCAGCAGTTTTGGCCACGAGCAGTACTTC. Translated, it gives CASSFGHEQYF.

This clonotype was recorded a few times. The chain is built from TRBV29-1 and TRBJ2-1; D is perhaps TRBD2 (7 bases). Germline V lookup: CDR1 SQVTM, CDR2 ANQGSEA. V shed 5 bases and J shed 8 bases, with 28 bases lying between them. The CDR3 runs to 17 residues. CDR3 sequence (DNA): TGCAGCGTTATCTCGACTCGGGCGGGAGCAGGGGAGTATGAGCAGTTCTTC. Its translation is CSVISTRAGAGEYEQFF.

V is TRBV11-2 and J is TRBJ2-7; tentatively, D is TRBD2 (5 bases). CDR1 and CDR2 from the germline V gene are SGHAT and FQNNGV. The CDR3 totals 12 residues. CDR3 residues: CASSSYDYEEYV. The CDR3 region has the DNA TGTGCCAGCAGCTCCTACGACTACGAGGAGTACGTC.

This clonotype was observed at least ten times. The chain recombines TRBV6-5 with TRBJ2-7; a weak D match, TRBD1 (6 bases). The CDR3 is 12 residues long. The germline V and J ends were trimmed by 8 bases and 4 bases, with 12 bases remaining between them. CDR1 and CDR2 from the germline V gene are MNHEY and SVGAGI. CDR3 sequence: CASATQGYEQYF. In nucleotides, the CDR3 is TGTGCCAGCGCTACTCAGGGGTACGAGCAGTACTTC.

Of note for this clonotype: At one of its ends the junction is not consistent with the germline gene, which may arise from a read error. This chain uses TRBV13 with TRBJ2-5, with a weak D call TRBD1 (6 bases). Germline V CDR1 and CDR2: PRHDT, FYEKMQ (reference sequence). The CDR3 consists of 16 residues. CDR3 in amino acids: CTSSPRTAHAEETQYF. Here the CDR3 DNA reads TGTACCAGCAGCCCTCGGACAGCCCATGCTGAAGAGACCCAGTACTTC.

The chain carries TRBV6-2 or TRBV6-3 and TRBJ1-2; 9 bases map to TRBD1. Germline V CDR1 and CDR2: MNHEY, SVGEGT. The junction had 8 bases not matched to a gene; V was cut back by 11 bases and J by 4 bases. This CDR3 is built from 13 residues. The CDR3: CAGAGQGFYGYTF. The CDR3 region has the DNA TGTGCCGGCGCGGGACAGGGATTCTATGGCTACACCTTC.

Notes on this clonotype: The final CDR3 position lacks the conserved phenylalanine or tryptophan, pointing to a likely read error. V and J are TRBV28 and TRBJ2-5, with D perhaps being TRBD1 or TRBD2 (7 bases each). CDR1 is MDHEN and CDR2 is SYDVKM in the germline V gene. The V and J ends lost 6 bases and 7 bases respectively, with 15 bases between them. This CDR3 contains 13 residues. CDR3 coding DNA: TGTGCCAGCAGCAGACAGGGAGGGGTGACCCAGTACTCC. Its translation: CASSRQGGVTQYS.

For the CDR3, the DNA is TGTGCCAGCAGTTACAGACAGGGGGACGACCCATGGCATAACACTGAAGCTTTCTTT. The encoded protein is CASSYRQGDDPWHNTEAFF. This chain uses TRBV6-5 with TRBJ1-1; 9 nucleotides match TRBD1. The CDR3 loop spans 19 amino acids. The junction had 15 bases not matched to a gene; V was cut back by 2 bases and J by 2 bases. Per germline, CDR1 MNHEY and CDR2 SVGAGI.

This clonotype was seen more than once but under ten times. CDR3 in DNA: TGTGCCAGCAGTTACTCATGGGGGACCTTCACAGATACGCAGTATTTT. Amino acid sequence: CASSYSWGTFTDTQYF. V and J are TRBV6-2 or TRBV6-3 and TRBJ2-3; D may match TRBD1 or TRBD2 (5 bases each). Trimming shortened V by 0 bases and J by 2 bases, and 12 bases separated the two germline ends. Per the germline V gene, CDR1 is MNHEY and CDR2 is SVGEGT. The CDR3 runs to 16 residues.

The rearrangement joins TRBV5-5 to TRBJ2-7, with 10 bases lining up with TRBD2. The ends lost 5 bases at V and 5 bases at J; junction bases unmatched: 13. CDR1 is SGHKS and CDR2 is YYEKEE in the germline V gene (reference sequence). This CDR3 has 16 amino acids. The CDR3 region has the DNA TGTGCCAGCAGGACGAACATAGCGGGAGGCCGGGACGAGCAGTACTTC. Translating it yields CASRTNIAGGRDEQYF.

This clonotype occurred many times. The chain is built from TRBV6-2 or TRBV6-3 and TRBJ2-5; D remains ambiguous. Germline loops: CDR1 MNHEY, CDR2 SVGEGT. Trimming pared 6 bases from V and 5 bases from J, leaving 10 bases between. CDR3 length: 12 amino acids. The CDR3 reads CASSGVAETQYF. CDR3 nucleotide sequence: TGTGCCAGCAGCGGAGTGGCGGAGACCCAGTACTTC.

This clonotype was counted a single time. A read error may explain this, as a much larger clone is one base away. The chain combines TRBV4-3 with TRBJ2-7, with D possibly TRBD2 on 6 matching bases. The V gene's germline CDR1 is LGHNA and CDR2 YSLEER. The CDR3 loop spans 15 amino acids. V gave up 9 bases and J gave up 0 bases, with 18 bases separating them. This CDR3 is CARRPPEGLSYEQYF. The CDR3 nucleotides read TGCGCCAGAAGGCCACCGGAGGGACTCTCCTACGAGCAGTACTTC.

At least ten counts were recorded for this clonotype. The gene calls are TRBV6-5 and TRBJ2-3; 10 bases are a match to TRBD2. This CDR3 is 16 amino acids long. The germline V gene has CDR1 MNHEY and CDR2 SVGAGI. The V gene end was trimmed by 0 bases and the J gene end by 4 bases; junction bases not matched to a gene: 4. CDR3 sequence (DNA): TGTGCCAGCAGTTACTCGCCCGGGACTAGCGCAGATACGCAGTATTTT. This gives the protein CASSYSPGTSADTQYF.

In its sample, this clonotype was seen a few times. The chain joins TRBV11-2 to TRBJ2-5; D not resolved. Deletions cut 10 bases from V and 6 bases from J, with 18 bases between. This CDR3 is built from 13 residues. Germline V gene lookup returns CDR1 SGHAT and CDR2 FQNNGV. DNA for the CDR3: TGTGCCACCTCGGCAGAACTCCTGAAGACCCAGTACTTC. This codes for CATSAELLKTQYF.